The rows below give T cell receptor beta chains drawn from one sample of a study of PD-1 blockade in classical Hodgkin lymphoma. Profiled with immunoSEQ multiplex PCR; TCRdb holds only in-frame clones, not every one. The profile shows some 21,000 clones, about 80% of them singletons. Sequenced: CD4+ T cells from blood. These receptor sequences come from a human donor with classical Hodgkin lymphoma. Each CDR3 is given with its conserved first and last residue. D genes are given only for firm matches. The size entry is marked missing in some rows and otherwise reads once, few, many or a size class.

size,V,J,D,DNA,CDR3
-,TRBV19,TRBJ2-7,-,TGTGCCAGTAGTATAGCCCCAGCCTCCTACGAGCAGTACTTC,CASSIAPASYEQYF
-,TRBV7-2,TRBJ2-7,-,TGTGCCAGCAGCTCCGTTTTTGGGAACGAGCAGTACTTC,CASSSVFGNEQYF
-,TRBV7-2,TRBJ1-5,-,TGTGCCAGCAGCTTAGCTGGGGGGAGCAATCAGCCCCAGCATTTT,CASSLAGGSNQPQHF
few,TRBV10-1,TRBJ2-3,TRBD1,TGCGCGTCGTCCCGGGACAGGGGAACAGATACGCAGTATTTT,CASSRDRGTDTQYF
-,TRBV7-2,TRBJ2-7,TRBD2,TGTGCCAGCAGCTTTTGGGGTAGCGGGAGGGGCTACGAGCAGTACTTC,CASSFWGSGRGYEQYF
once,TRBV18,TRBJ2-7,-,TGTGCCAGCTCACCACTAGAGGACTACGGCGAGCAGTACTTC,CASSPLEDYGEQYF
-,TRBV2,TRBJ2-2,-,TGTGCCAGCAGGGGGCAGGCGAACACCGGGGAGCTGTTTTTT,CASRGQANTGELFF
few,TRBV6-1,TRBJ1-1,-,TGTGCCAGCAGTGAAGGAGCGTCAAGATGGACTGAAGCTTTCTTT,CASSEGASRWTEAFF
-,TRBV11-3,TRBJ2-5,TRBD2,TGTGCCAGCAGCTACCAGGGACTAGCAAGCGAGACCCAGTACTTC,CASSYQGLASETQYF
-,TRBV19,TRBJ2-3,-,TGTGCCAGTACATCTCCAAGCACAGATACGCAGTATTTT,CASTSPSTDTQYF
-,TRBV7-8,TRBJ2-3,-,TGTGCCAGCAGCTTTTTTGACAGCCCCACAGATACGCAGTATTTT,CASSFFDSPTDTQYF
-,TRBV9,TRBJ2-1,-,TGTGCCAGCAGCGTAGGGCAGGGCCCATACAATGAGCAGTTCTTC,CASSVGQGPYNEQFF
once,TRBV4-1,TRBJ2-7,TRBD2,TGCGCCAGCAGCCAAGGGGAAGCGGGAGTCGTCGAGCAGTACTTC,CASSQGEAGVVEQYF
-,TRBV2,TRBJ2-6,-,TGTGCCAGCACTCGGGACACGAGCTCTGGGGCCAACGTCCTGACTTTC,CASTRDTSSGANVLTF
-,TRBV2,TRBJ2-2,-,TGTGCCAGCAGTGAAGAGCGTTCCGGGGAGCTGTTTTTT,CASSEERSGELFF
once,TRBV11-1,TRBJ2-1,TRBD2,TGTGCCAGCAGCGGACTAGCGGGAGTTCTCAATGAGCAGTTCTTC,CASSGLAGVLNEQFF